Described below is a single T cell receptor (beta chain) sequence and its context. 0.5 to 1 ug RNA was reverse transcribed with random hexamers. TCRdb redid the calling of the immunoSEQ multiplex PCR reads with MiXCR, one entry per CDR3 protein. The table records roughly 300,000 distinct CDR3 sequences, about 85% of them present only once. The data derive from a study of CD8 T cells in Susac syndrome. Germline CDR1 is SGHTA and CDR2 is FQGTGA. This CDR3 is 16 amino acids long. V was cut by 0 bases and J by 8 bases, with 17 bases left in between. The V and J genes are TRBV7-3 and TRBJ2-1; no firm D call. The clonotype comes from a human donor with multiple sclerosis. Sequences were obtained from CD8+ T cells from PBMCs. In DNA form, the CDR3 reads TGTGCCAGCAGCTTAACTGAGCGACCCCTGGCCCATGAGCAGTTCTTC. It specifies CASSLTERPLAHEQFF.